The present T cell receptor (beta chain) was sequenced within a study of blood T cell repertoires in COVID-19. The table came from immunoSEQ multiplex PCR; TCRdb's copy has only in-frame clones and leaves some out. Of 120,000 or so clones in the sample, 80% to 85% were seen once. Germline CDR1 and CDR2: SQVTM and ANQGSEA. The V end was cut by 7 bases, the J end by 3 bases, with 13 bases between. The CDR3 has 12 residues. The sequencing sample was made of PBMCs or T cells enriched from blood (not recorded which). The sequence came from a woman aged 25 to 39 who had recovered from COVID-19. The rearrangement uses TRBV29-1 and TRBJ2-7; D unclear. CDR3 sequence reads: CSAVGSSYEQYF. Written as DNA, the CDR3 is TGCAGCGCGGTGGGCTCAAGCTACGAGCAGTACTTC.